This is a list of T cell receptor beta chains from one sample in a study of blood T cell repertoires in COVID-19. Here immunoSEQ multiplex PCR was the method, and the copy in TCRdb shows in-frame clones only, minus some. The data hold roughly 76,000 clones, with more than 85% observed a single time. The sample comprised PBMCs or T cells enriched from blood (not recorded which). These receptors were collected from a woman aged 45-60 years with acute COVID-19. The conserved cysteine and the conserved F or W are not part of the CDR3 here. Fields, in order: CDR3 protein, V gene, J gene.

CDR3aa: ASSQPGLAGITDTQY
v_gene: TRBV4-3
j_gene: TRBJ2-3

CDR3aa: ASSQSSADTGELF
v_gene: TRBV16
j_gene: TRBJ2-2

CDR3aa: ASSRSGVGAF
v_gene: TRBV25-1
j_gene: TRBJ1-1

CDR3aa: ATGTSGGSTDTQY
v_gene: TRBV10-3
j_gene: TRBJ2-3

CDR3aa: ASSLMTGGYEQY
v_gene: TRBV27
j_gene: TRBJ2-7

CDR3aa: ASSPGTGGNEQY
v_gene: TRBV28
j_gene: TRBJ2-7

CDR3aa: ASSHLNQPQH
v_gene: TRBV23-1
j_gene: TRBJ1-5

CDR3aa: ASSGTGSRNEQF
v_gene: TRBV21-1
j_gene: TRBJ2-1

CDR3aa: ASSPLGGGGEQF
v_gene: TRBV4-1
j_gene: TRBJ2-1

CDR3aa: AWRKQGAGTGELF
v_gene: TRBV30
j_gene: TRBJ2-2

CDR3aa: ASSTPAGVYYEQY
v_gene: TRBV5-4
j_gene: TRBJ2-7

CDR3aa: ASSRGDSVLMNTEAF
v_gene: TRBV5-4
j_gene: TRBJ1-1

CDR3aa: ASSLGVGAGELF
v_gene: TRBV5-4
j_gene: TRBJ2-2

CDR3aa: ASSSGPTVGEKLF
v_gene: TRBV19
j_gene: TRBJ1-4

CDR3aa: ASSFGTANEKLF
v_gene: TRBV5-1
j_gene: TRBJ1-4

CDR3aa: ASSYSIGAGETQY
v_gene: TRBV6-5
j_gene: TRBJ2-5

CDR3aa: ASSYSYGDSVEQF
v_gene: TRBV6-5
j_gene: TRBJ2-1

CDR3aa: ASSVQGDSGNTIY
v_gene: TRBV7-2
j_gene: TRBJ1-3

CDR3aa: ASSPLWRESPGGEQF
v_gene: TRBV13
j_gene: TRBJ2-1

CDR3aa: ASSFQGRYGYT
v_gene: TRBV12-3/TRBV12-4
j_gene: TRBJ1-2

CDR3aa: ASSPKQGGATEAF
v_gene: TRBV9
j_gene: TRBJ1-1

CDR3aa: ASSWTGSTEAF
v_gene: TRBV7-9
j_gene: TRBJ1-1

CDR3aa: ASRSQGGTNEKLF
v_gene: TRBV2
j_gene: TRBJ1-4

CDR3aa: ASSQGWGVGEKLF
v_gene: TRBV4-1
j_gene: TRBJ1-4

CDR3aa: ASSLAGENTGELF
v_gene: TRBV27
j_gene: TRBJ2-2

CDR3aa: ASSFGLRSFSYHEQF
v_gene: TRBV5-4
j_gene: TRBJ2-1

CDR3aa: ASSRGGWVTEAF
v_gene: TRBV5-6
j_gene: TRBJ1-1

CDR3aa: ASSLVGIYYEQY
v_gene: TRBV11-3
j_gene: TRBJ2-7

CDR3aa: ASSQEGGSSYNEQF
v_gene: TRBV3-1/TRBV3-2
j_gene: TRBJ2-1

CDR3aa: ASSIQQGANEKLF
v_gene: TRBV19
j_gene: TRBJ1-4

CDR3aa: ASSWSVTGYYEQY
v_gene: TRBV7-2
j_gene: TRBJ2-7

CDR3aa: ASSIDSTRHNEQF
v_gene: TRBV9
j_gene: TRBJ2-1

CDR3aa: ASSRDRVVADTQY
v_gene: TRBV19
j_gene: TRBJ2-3

CDR3aa: ASSQGFSGGQENNYGYT
v_gene: TRBV4-3
j_gene: TRBJ1-2

CDR3aa: ASRLAHSSGANVLT
v_gene: TRBV12-2
j_gene: TRBJ2-6

CDR3aa: ASGDRGRNQPQH
v_gene: TRBV19
j_gene: TRBJ1-5

CDR3aa: ASSPLPPLYEQY
v_gene: TRBV5-1
j_gene: TRBJ2-7

CDR3aa: SVPSLGRDRGRRSSYNEQF
v_gene: TRBV29-1
j_gene: TRBJ2-1

CDR3aa: ASRNSGQGATDTQY
v_gene: TRBV3-1/TRBV3-2
j_gene: TRBJ2-3

CDR3aa: ASSGDRYNEQF
v_gene: TRBV5-1
j_gene: TRBJ2-1

CDR3aa: ASSLAGQGYGYT
v_gene: TRBV7-2
j_gene: TRBJ1-2

CDR3aa: ASSLAWFEQIYNEQF
v_gene: TRBV5-5
j_gene: TRBJ2-1

CDR3aa: ASSLAAGNTEAF
v_gene: TRBV5-1
j_gene: TRBJ1-1

CDR3aa: ASSDGQGRGYT
v_gene: TRBV6-1
j_gene: TRBJ1-2

CDR3aa: ASSQDSEWNQPQH
v_gene: TRBV6-5
j_gene: TRBJ1-5

CDR3aa: ASSLTRERRYNSPLH
v_gene: TRBV7-8
j_gene: TRBJ1-6